The present T cell receptor (beta chain) was sequenced within a study of cytomegalovirus exposure and HLA in healthy donors. General study results and limits: As immune exposure information, only CMV serostatus was available.

Germline V CDR1 and CDR2: SGHNT, YENEEA. Trimming shortened V by 4 bases and J by 3 bases, and 10 bases separated the two germline ends. This CDR3 has 15 amino acids. Use of 60 Vbeta and 13 Jbeta primers characterized the PCR. The assay was immunoSEQ multiplex PCR, and TCRdb's table has in-frame clones only and misses some. The table lists around 150,000 clones, around 79% of them singletons. Of note for this clone: No antigen is known for it.

This rearrangement joins TRBV11-3 to TRBJ2-6, with D possibly matching TRBD1 (5 bases). The sequenced sample consisted of PBMCs. The clonotype originates from a man between 40 and 49 years old in good health and CMV-seropositive. The CDR3, as DNA: TGTGCCAGCAGCTCCGGACAAGGTGGGGCCAACGTCCTGACTTTC. Translation gives CASSSGQGGANVLTF.